These 17 T cell receptor beta chains originate from one sample sequenced in a study of Ad26.COV2.S vaccination and SARS-CoV-2 variants. Treatment reported: about 20 received Ad26.COV2.S at low or high dose, single or two shots; roughly 5 received placebo; per-sample allocation not given. At day 63 after the first vaccine or placebo injection, samples were drawn. Sequencing was performed with immunoSEQ multiplex PCR; in TCRdb, only in-frame clones are kept and a portion is missing. The sample lists 430,000 or so clones; 80% to 95% were seen once. Source: peripheral blood, taken in a trial of Ad26.COV2.S vaccine versus placebo. These receptors originate from a person between 18 and 65 years old who received the Ad26.COV2.S COVID-19 vaccine or a placebo.

This chain uses TRBV7-9 with TRBJ2-7; D may match TRBD1 or TRBD2 (5 bases each). V was cut by 5 bases and J by 6 bases, with 17 bases left in between. Germline V gene data show CDR1 as SEHNR and CDR2 as FQNEAQ (reference sequence). The CDR3 is 14 amino acids. CDR3 DNA: TGTGCCAGCAGCCAAGACGGGGCAGGACCCGAGCAGTACTTC. Encoded protein: CASSQDGAGPEQYF.

In DNA form, the CDR3 reads TGTGCCAGCAGATCTGGGGGGTACAGGGGTGAAGCTTTCTTT. It yields the protein CASRSGGYRGEAFF. The rearrangement uses TRBV7-2 and TRBJ1-1; 7 nucleotides line up with TRBD1. CDR1 and CDR2 (germline): SGHTA, FQGNSA. The CDR3 contains 14 residues. Trimming cost V 6 bases and J 7 bases; bases outside gene matches: 11.

This clone was detected once. The chain combines TRBV12-3 or TRBV12-4 with TRBJ1-1; possible D gene TRBD1, 6 bases. The CDR3 sequence is 10 residues long. V was cut by 9 bases and J by 11 bases, with 13 bases left in between. The CDR3 loop reads CASEQGTAFF. For the CDR3, the DNA is TGTGCCAGTGAACAGGGTACGGCTTTCTTT.

V gene TRBV29-1 combines with J gene TRBJ2-7; 10 bases are a match to TRBD2. CDR1 and CDR2 (germline): SQVTM, ANQGSEA. The CDR3 totals 16 residues. J lost 6 bases, V lost 2 bases, and 13 bases had no gene match. In DNA form, the CDR3 reads TGCAGCGTTGAAACGGGCGCTAGCGGGAGAGGTAGCGAGCAGTACTTC. Translation: CSVETGASGRGSEQYF.

This chain links TRBV6-5 with TRBJ2-7; a possible D gene is TRBD2 (5 bases). Trimming took 5 bases from V and 7 from J, leaving 15 bases between them. CDR1 is MNHEY, CDR2 SVGAGI, per germline. This CDR3 region has 13 residues. As DNA, the CDR3 is TGTGCCAGCAGTAACGGGAATCTACGAGAGCAGTACTTC. Protein sequence: CASSNGNLREQYF.

This sequence joins TRBV18 and TRBJ2-1, with TRBD1 identical over 7 bases. CDR1 and CDR2 from the germline V gene are KGHSH and LQKENI. The CDR3 runs 15 residues. With V trimmed by 6 bases and J by 10 bases, 15 bases remained unmatched. In DNA form, the CDR3 reads TGTGCCAGCTCCTCAGACAGGGAGTTAATGAAGGAGCAGTTCTTC. It yields the protein CASSSDRELMKEQFF.

The genes are TRBV5-1 and TRBJ1-1; D not resolved. CDR1 SGHRS and CDR2 YFSETQ come from the germline V gene. The CDR3 runs 14 residues. V lost 1 base to trimming and J lost 7 bases, with 14 bases between them. The CDR3 coding sequence is TGCGCCAGCAGCTTGTTTGGGGTATCGGATGAAGCTTTCTTT. Its translation is CASSLFGVSDEAFF.

This chain joins TRBV19 and TRBJ1-1, with D hard to call. V lost 5 bases, J lost 2 bases, and 15 bases lay in between. The CDR3 totals 15 residues. The germline V gene has CDR1 LNHDA and CDR2 SQIVND (reference sequence). The CDR3 here is CASSFGRELNTEAFF. CDR3 coding DNA: TGTGCCAGTAGTTTTGGAAGAGAGCTAAACACTGAAGCTTTCTTT.

The chain recombines TRBV7-2 with TRBJ2-7; TRBD2 is a possible D gene (5 bases). The CDR3 is 16 residues long. The V and J ends lost 1 base and 3 bases respectively, with 16 bases between them. CDR1 is SGHTA, CDR2 FQGNSA, per germline. Here the CDR3 reads CASSLGFGVRGYEQYF. CDR3 coding DNA: TGTGCCAGCAGCTTAGGGTTTGGGGTCCGGGGCTACGAGCAGTACTTC.

This clone has only a few counts. The chain couples TRBV7-6 to TRBJ2-1; weak D call: TRBD2 (6 bases). CDR1 is SGHVS and CDR2 is FNYEAQ in the germline V gene. This CDR3 contains 13 residues. Trimming took 5 bases from V and 9 from J, leaving 14 bases between them. CDR3 sequence (DNA): TGTGCCAGCAGCCCGGAGGGGTCTAGTGAGCAGTTCTTC. Amino acids: CASSPEGSSEQFF.

The chain recombines TRBV4-3 with TRBJ1-2, with D possibly being TRBD1 (6 bases). There are 14 residues in the CDR3. The ends were cut back, 1 base at V and 4 bases at J, with 10 bases in the middle. CDR1 and CDR2 from the germline V gene are LGHNA and YSLEER. Written as DNA, the CDR3 is TGCGCCAGCAGCCAAGGTACAGGGAGCTATGGCTACACCTTC. Amino acid sequence: CASSQGTGSYGYTF.

The CDR3 DNA sequence: TGTGCCTGGAGGAGGGCAGTCGTGGGGGAGCTGTTTTTT. Protein: CAWRRAVVGELFF. The V gene is TRBV30, the J gene TRBJ2-2, with D maybe TRBD2 (5 bases). The CDR3 contains 13 residues. Germline CDR1 GTSNPN, CDR2 SVGIG (reference sequence). V gave up 3 bases and J gave up 8 bases, with 13 bases separating them.

The chain employs TRBV11-1 and TRBJ1-5, with 7 bases fitting TRBD1. The CDR3 is 13 amino acids. The germline V gene encodes CDR1 SGHAT and CDR2 FQDESV (reference sequence). Trimming removed 9 bases from V and 6 bases from J; junction bases left unmatched: 8. The CDR3, as DNA: TGTGCCAGTGCCAGGGGGGAAGGTCAGCCCCAGCATTTT. Amino acid sequence: CASARGEGQPQHF.

The sample holds one count of this clone. The V gene is TRBV7-3, the J gene TRBJ2-2; D might be TRBD2 (6 bases). Trimming took off 8 bases at V and 2 bases at J, with 21 bases between the two ends. The CDR3 runs 17 residues. From germline, CDR1 is SGHTA and CDR2 FQGTGA. CDR3 region: CASGGAPERVNTGELFF. CDR3 nucleotide sequence: TGTGCCAGCGGTGGGGCCCCAGAGCGGGTTAACACCGGGGAGCTGTTTTTT.

The rearrangement links TRBV5-5 to TRBJ1-5; D uncertain. Between the trimmed V and J ends, which lost 0 bases and 6 bases, there was a span of 10 bases. Germline CDR1 and CDR2: SGHKS and YYEKEE (reference sequence). This CDR3 comprises 14 residues. For the CDR3, the DNA is TGTGCCAGCAGCTTGGTTTCCCCCGGTCAGCCCCAGCATTTT. Residues: CASSLVSPGQPQHF. The entire variable domain, with the rest obtained from reference TRBV5-5 and TRBJ1-5, is as follows: DAGVTQSPTHLIKTRGQQVTLRCSPISGHKSVSWYQQVLGQGPQFIFQYYEKEERGRGNFPDRFSARQFPNYSSELNVNALLLGDSALYLCASSLVSPGQPQHFGDGTRLSIL.

The chain employs TRBV6-1 and TRBJ2-1; 7 nucleotides agree with TRBD2. CDR1 and CDR2 (germline): MNHNS, SASEGT. The CDR3 covers 19 residues. The trim removed 0 bases at V and 1 base at J, leaving 12 bases unmatched. The CDR3 nucleotides are TGTGCCAGCAGTGAAGCCCAGTTCGGGCGGGAGAGTTCCTACAATGAGCAGTTCTTC. Amino acids: CASSEAQFGRESSYNEQFF.

The DNA of the CDR3 is TGTGCCAGCAGCTTAGCGGGTCAGGGGGTTGACACTGAAGCTTTCTTT. Its translation is CASSLAGQGVDTEAFF. The chain carries TRBV11-2 and TRBJ1-1, with 7 positions matching TRBD1. The CDR3 extends over 16 amino acids. The V gene end was trimmed by 1 base and the J gene end by 3 bases; junction bases not matched to a gene: 8. Looked up from germline, CDR1 is SGHAT and CDR2 is FQNNGV. The whole variable domain, remainder taken from reference TRBV11-2 and TRBJ1-1, is EAGVAQSPRYKIIEKRQSVAFWCNPISGHATLYWYQQILGQGPKLLIQFQNNGVVDDSQLPKDRFSAERLKGVDSTLKIQPAKLEDSAVYLCASSLAGQGVDTEAFFGQGTRLTVV.